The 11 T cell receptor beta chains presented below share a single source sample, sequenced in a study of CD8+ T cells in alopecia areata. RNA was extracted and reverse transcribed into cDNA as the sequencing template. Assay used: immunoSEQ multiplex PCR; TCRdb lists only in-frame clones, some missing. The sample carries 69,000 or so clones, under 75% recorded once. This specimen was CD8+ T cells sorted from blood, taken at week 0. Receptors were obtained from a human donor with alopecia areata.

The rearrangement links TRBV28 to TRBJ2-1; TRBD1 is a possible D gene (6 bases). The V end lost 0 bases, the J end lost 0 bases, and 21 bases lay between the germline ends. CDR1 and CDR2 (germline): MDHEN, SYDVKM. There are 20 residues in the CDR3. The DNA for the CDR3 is TGTGCCAGCAGTTTATGGGGGGCAAACCACCTATATAGCTCCTACAATGAGCAGTTCTTC. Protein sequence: CASSLWGANHLYSSYNEQFF.

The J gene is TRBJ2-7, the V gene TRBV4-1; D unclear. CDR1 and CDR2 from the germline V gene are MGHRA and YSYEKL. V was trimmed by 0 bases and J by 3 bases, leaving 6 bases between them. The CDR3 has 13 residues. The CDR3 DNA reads TGCGCCAGCAGCCAAGAGGGAATCTACGAGCAGTACTTC. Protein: CASSQEGIYEQYF.

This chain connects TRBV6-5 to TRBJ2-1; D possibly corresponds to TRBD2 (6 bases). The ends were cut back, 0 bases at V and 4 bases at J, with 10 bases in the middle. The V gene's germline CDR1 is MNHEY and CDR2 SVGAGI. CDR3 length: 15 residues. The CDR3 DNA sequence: TGTGCCAGCAGTTACTCGCCTAGCGAATACAATGAGCAGTTCTTC. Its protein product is CASSYSPSEYNEQFF.

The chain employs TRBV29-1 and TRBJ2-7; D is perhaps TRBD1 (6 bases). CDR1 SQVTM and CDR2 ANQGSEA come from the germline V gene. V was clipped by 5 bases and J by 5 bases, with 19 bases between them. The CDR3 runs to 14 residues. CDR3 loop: CSVTLQGSVNEQYF. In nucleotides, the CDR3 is TGCAGCGTTACCCTACAGGGCAGTGTAAACGAGCAGTACTTC.

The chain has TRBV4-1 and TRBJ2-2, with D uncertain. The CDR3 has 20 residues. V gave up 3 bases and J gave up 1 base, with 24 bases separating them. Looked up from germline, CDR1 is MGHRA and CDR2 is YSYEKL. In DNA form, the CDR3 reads TGCGCCAGCAGCCAGACCCTTGGGAAGGCACCCGTTTTGAACACCGGGGAGCTGTTTTTT. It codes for CASSQTLGKAPVLNTGELFF.

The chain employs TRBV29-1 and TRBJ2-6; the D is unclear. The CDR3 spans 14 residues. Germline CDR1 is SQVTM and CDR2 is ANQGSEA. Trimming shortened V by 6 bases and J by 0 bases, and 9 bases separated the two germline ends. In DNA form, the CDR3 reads TGCAGCGTCCGTCTAGACTCTGGGGCCAACGTCCTGACTTTC. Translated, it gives CSVRLDSGANVLTF.

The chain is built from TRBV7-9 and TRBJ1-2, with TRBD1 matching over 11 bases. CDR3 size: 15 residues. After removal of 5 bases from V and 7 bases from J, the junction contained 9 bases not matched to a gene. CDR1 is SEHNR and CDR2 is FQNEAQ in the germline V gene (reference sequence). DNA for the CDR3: TGTGCCAGCAGCCTTGGACAGGGGGCCCTTGGTGGCTACACCTTC. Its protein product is CASSLGQGALGGYTF.

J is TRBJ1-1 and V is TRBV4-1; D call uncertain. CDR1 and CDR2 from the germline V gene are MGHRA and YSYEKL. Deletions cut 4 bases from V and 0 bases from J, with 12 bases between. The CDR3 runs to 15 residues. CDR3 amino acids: CASSPEPGVNTEAFF. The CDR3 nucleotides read TGCGCCAGCAGCCCCGAACCCGGAGTGAACACTGAAGCTTTCTTT.

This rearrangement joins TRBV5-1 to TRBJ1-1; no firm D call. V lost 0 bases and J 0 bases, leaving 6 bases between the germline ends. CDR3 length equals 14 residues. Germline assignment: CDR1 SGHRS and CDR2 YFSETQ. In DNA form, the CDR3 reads TGCGCCAGCAGCTTGGCCCGGATGAACACTGAAGCTTTCTTT. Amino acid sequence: CASSLARMNTEAFF.

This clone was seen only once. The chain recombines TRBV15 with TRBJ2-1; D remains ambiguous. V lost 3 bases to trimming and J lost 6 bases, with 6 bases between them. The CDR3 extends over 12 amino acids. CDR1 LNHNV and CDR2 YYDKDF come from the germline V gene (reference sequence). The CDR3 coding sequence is TGTGCCACCAGCAGCAGCCTCAATGAGCAGTTCTTC. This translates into CATSSSLNEQFF.

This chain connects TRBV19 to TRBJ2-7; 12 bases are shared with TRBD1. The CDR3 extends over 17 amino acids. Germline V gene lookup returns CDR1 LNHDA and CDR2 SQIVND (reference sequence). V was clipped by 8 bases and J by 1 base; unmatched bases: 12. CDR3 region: CASRGTGGAPASYEQYF. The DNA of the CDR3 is TGTGCCAGTCGCGGGACAGGGGGCGCCCCCGCGTCCTACGAGCAGTACTTC.